The rows below give T cell receptor beta chains drawn from one sample of a study of memory CD8 T cells in hepatitis C reinfection. The assay was immunoSEQ multiplex PCR, and TCRdb's table has in-frame clones only and misses some. The sample comprises approximately 49,000 clones, roughly 87% of which are singletons, and 0.72% rests with the top ten. Sequenced: naive CD8+ T cells sorted from blood. These receptors came from a man in his late teens or twenties with hepatitis C virus infection. Both conserved end residues are part of each CDR3. The order of the fields is D gene, clone size, J gene, V gene, CDR3 DNA, CDR3 protein. D genes are given only for firm matches. The size field is filled for only some rows; it gives once, few, many or a size class.

d_gene: .
abundance: once
j_gene: TRBJ1-1
v_gene: TRBV9
CDR3nt: TGTGCCAGCAGCGTAGAGGGGGGAGGGTACACTGAAGCTTTCTTT
CDR3aa: CASSVEGGGYTEAFF

d_gene: .
abundance: few
j_gene: TRBJ2-1
v_gene: TRBV7-3
CDR3nt: TGTGCCAGCAGCTTAGGCCCCACCGACAATGAGCAGTTCTTC
CDR3aa: CASSLGPTDNEQFF

d_gene: TRBD2
abundance: .
j_gene: TRBJ2-7
v_gene: TRBV11-2
CDR3nt: TGTGCCAGCAGCTGGGGACTAGCGGGAGTAGACGGGTACGAGCAGTACTTC
CDR3aa: CASSWGLAGVDGYEQYF

d_gene: TRBD1
abundance: .
j_gene: TRBJ2-1
v_gene: TRBV5-1
CDR3nt: TGCGCCAGCAGCCCCGGACAGGGGAGTTCCAATGAGCAGTTCTTC
CDR3aa: CASSPGQGSSNEQFF

d_gene: .
abundance: .
j_gene: TRBJ2-7
v_gene: TRBV9
CDR3nt: TGTGCCAGCAGCGTAGAGGGTACTAGCAGTTACGAGCAGTACTTC
CDR3aa: CASSVEGTSSYEQYF

d_gene: TRBD1
abundance: few
j_gene: TRBJ2-7
v_gene: TRBV19
CDR3nt: TGTGCCAGTAGTATTGGACAGGGGGCCTACGAGCAGTACTTC
CDR3aa: CASSIGQGAYEQYF

d_gene: TRBD1
abundance: .
j_gene: TRBJ2-7
v_gene: TRBV27
CDR3nt: TGTGCCAGCAGTCCGACAGGGGGAAATAACTACGAGCAGTACTTC
CDR3aa: CASSPTGGNNYEQYF

d_gene: .
abundance: .
j_gene: TRBJ1-5
v_gene: TRBV6-1
CDR3nt: TGTGCCAGCAGTGACTGGACAGGCAATCAGCCCCAGCATTTT
CDR3aa: CASSDWTGNQPQHF

d_gene: .
abundance: .
j_gene: TRBJ2-3
v_gene: TRBV7-2
CDR3nt: TGTGCCAGCAGCTTTCTCCTCGGGACAGATACGCAGTATTTT
CDR3aa: CASSFLLGTDTQYF

d_gene: .
abundance: .
j_gene: TRBJ2-1
v_gene: TRBV4-1
CDR3nt: TGCGCCAGCAACTACCGAATTAGCTACAATGAGCAGTTCTTC
CDR3aa: CASNYRISYNEQFF

d_gene: .
abundance: .
j_gene: TRBJ2-1
v_gene: TRBV6-5
CDR3nt: TGTGCCAGCAGTTATTTAGGGGGCAATGAGCAGTTCTTC
CDR3aa: CASSYLGGNEQFF